The 23 T cell receptor beta chains given below trace back to one sample, sequenced in a study of monozygotic twins with inflammatory bowel disease. Using the 5' RACE reads, TCRdb records one entry per CDR3 protein without DNA. The table for this sample gives approximately 400,000 distinct CDR3 sequences. Material for sequencing was blood. The origin of the receptors is a human donor with ulcerative colitis or Crohn's disease, or a healthy co-twin of an affected twin (not recorded which).

This chain joins TRBV6-2 or TRBV6-3 and TRBJ2-7. This CDR3 spans 11 amino acids. Germline CDR1 is MNHEY and CDR2 is SVGEGT. The chain's CDR3 is CASGSAYEQYF.

The chain joins TRBV14 to TRBJ2-4; the TCRdb D gene call, TRBD2, has no DNA to confirm it. The CDR3 extends over 15 amino acids. CDR1 is SGHDN, CDR2 FVKESK, per germline. The CDR3 region is CASSRREVPGGIQYF.

The chain uses TRBV20-1 and TRBJ1-2; checking the TCRdb D call of TRBD1 is not possible without DNA. The CDR3 runs to 13 residues. Germline CDR1 is DFQATT and CDR2 is SNEGSKA (reference sequence). CDR3 sequence: CSARDLPGDGYTF.

The chain carries TRBV24-1 and TRBJ2-5; TCRdb proposes TRBD1, but this gene call is untestable without DNA. The germline CDR1 and CDR2 sequences are KGHDR and SFDVKD. The CDR3 has 15 residues. CDR3 sequence reads: CATSSTRDNQETQYF.

The chain recombines TRBV5-6 with TRBJ2-1; TCRdb's D call, TRBD1, is unchecked because there is no DNA. The CDR3 sequence is 14 residues long. The germline V gene has CDR1 SGHDT and CDR2 YYEEEE. CDR3 region: CASSLMAGDNEQFF. The full variable domain, rest sourced from reference TRBV5-6 and TRBJ2-1, is DAGVTQSPTHLIKTRGQQVTLRCSPKSGHDTVSWYQQALGQGPQFIFQYYEEEERQRGNFPDRFSGHQFPNYSSELNVNALLLGDSALYLCASSLMAGDNEQFFGPGTRLTVL.

The chain joins TRBV7-9 to TRBJ2-7; TCRdb outputs TRBD2, but without DNA this stays unchecked. The germline CDR1 and CDR2 sequences are SEHNR and FQNEAQ (reference sequence). CDR3 size: 16 residues. The CDR3 is CASSLALRGGSYEQYF.

The chain is built from TRBV6-5 and TRBJ2-7. This CDR3 comprises 15 residues. The germline V gene has CDR1 MNHEY and CDR2 SVGAGI. This CDR3 is CASSYSISGPYEQYF.

The genes are TRBV4-1 and TRBJ2-4. The CDR3 totals 13 residues. Germline CDR1 reads MGHRA; CDR2 reads YSYEKL. CDR3: CASSQEAENIQYF.

V gene TRBV5-1 combines with J gene TRBJ2-6; TCRdb indicates TRBD1, and absent DNA this call remains unverified. Germline V CDR1 and CDR2: SGHRS, YFSETQ. The CDR3 spans 17 residues. Here the CDR3 reads CASSVAGASSGANVLTF.

The genes are TRBV5-1 and TRBJ1-2; checking the TCRdb D call of TRBD1 is not possible without DNA. The CDR3 sequence is 13 residues long. Per the germline V gene, CDR1 is SGHRS and CDR2 is YFSETQ. This chain's CDR3 is CASSFDRGTGYTF.

The chain has TRBV11-2 and TRBJ1-3; with no DNA, the TCRdb D assignment of TRBD1 cannot be verified. CDR1 is SGHAT and CDR2 is FQNNGV in the germline V gene. The length of the CDR3 is 16 residues. CDR3 in amino acids: CASSLEEGAYGNTLYF.

This chain joins TRBV9 and TRBJ1-5. This CDR3 is built from 14 residues. The germline V gene encodes CDR1 SGDLS and CDR2 YYNGEE. The CDR3 loop reads CASSVGGGNQPQHF.

The rearrangement joins TRBV5-6 to TRBJ2-7; TCRdb names TRBD2, which stays unverified in the absence of DNA. The CDR3 runs 15 residues. CDR1 SGHDT and CDR2 YYEEEE come from the germline V gene. The CDR3 reads CASSPSTVPTDEQYF.

CDR3 in amino acids: CASAETWGDYNEQFF. The V gene is TRBV10-1, the J gene TRBJ2-1; TCRdb's D gene call, TRBD1, goes unchecked for lack of DNA. The CDR3 length is 15 residues. Germline V CDR1 and CDR2: WNHNN, SYGVQD (reference sequence).

The rearrangement joins TRBV10-3 to TRBJ2-1; no DNA is available, so the TRBD2 call from TCRdb remains unchecked. Germline assignment: CDR1 ENHRY and CDR2 SYGVKD. The CDR3 runs to 14 residues. CDR3 sequence: CAIRGGLKTEESFF.

The chain employs TRBV6-1 and TRBJ2-2; lacking DNA, the TRBD2 call made by TCRdb goes unchecked. Germline V gene lookup returns CDR1 MNHNS and CDR2 SASEGT. The CDR3 covers 19 residues. CDR3 loop: CASRLRGPGLAGFTGELFF.

This sequence joins TRBV20-1 and TRBJ1-1; as DNA is missing, the TRBD1 call by TCRdb cannot be tested. Germline V gene data show CDR1 as DFQATT and CDR2 as SNEGSKA (reference sequence). This CDR3 is 12 amino acids long. This CDR3 reads CSATQGAKEAFF.

This chain connects TRBV25-1 to TRBJ1-6; TCRdb proposes TRBD1, but this gene call is untestable without DNA. CDR1 is MGHDK, CDR2 SYGVNS, per germline. The CDR3 has 18 residues. The CDR3 loop reads CASSALGFGGTANSPLHF.

The chain is built from TRBV7-2 and TRBJ2-1; TCRdb proposes TRBD2, but this gene call is untestable without DNA. Germline loops: CDR1 SGHTA, CDR2 FQGNSA. The CDR3 sequence is 14 residues long. The CDR3 sequence: CASSLLTSTNEQFF. Drawing the rest from reference TRBV7-2 and TRBJ2-1, the complete variable domain is GAGVSQSPSNKVTEKGKDVELRCDPISGHTALYWYRQSLGQGLEFLIYFQGNSAPDKSGLPSDRFSAERTGGSVSTLTIQRTQQEDSAVYLCASSLLTSTNEQFFGPGTRLTVL.

The genes are TRBV3-1 and TRBJ1-2; TCRdb outputs TRBD1, but without DNA this stays unchecked. Germline CDR1 reads LGHDT; CDR2 reads YNNKEL (reference sequence). The CDR3 loop spans 14 amino acids. CDR3 residues: CASSQGQARNGYTF.

This chain joins TRBV5-1 and TRBJ2-2; without DNA, the TCRdb call of TRBD1 cannot be checked. The CDR3 length is 19 residues. Per germline, CDR1 SGHRS and CDR2 YFSETQ. CDR3: CASSPPEGSRTGFTGELFF.

V usage is TRBV7-2 and J usage is TRBJ2-7; TCRdb indicates TRBD2, and absent DNA this call remains unverified. Germline CDR1 is SGHTA and CDR2 is FQGNSA. The CDR3 spans 13 residues. The CDR3 loop is CASNLAGTYEQYF.

The chain employs TRBV11-2 and TRBJ2-2; with no DNA, the TCRdb D assignment of TRBD2 cannot be verified. The CDR3 runs 16 residues. CDR1 is SGHAT and CDR2 is FQNNGV in the germline V gene. This CDR3 is CASSTLSGANIGELFF.